This entry describes one T cell receptor (beta chain). Germline values: CDR1 MGHRA, CDR2 YSYEKL. V lost 1 base to trimming and J lost 8 bases; unmatched junction nucleotides: 14. The CDR3 length is 19 residues. These data originate in a study of blood T cell repertoires in COVID-19. Across the study: There were acute and convalescent COVID-19 samples, and they came from the United States, Italy and Spain. In each case, the material was cDNA or gDNA derived from T cells, B-cell-depleted T cells, or PBMCs.

As originally analysed: For nucleated cells, counts were estimated from reference gene primer amplification. Measured with immunoSEQ multiplex PCR; TCRdb has only the in-frame clones, and not every one. For V, J and clone size, that table is used; D and trimming come from the DNA. The sample yields some 130,000 clones, about 90% seen once. Sample: peripheral blood. The chain uses TRBV4-1 and TRBJ2-1, with 13 bases aligning to TRBD2. The source of this sequence is a woman aged 60-75 years with acute or convalescent COVID-19. The CDR3 loop reads CASSQVLAGGIRFNYEQFF. Written as DNA, the CDR3 is TGCGCCAGCAGCCAAGTACTAGCGGGAGGGATCCGCTTCAATTATGAGCAGTTCTTC.